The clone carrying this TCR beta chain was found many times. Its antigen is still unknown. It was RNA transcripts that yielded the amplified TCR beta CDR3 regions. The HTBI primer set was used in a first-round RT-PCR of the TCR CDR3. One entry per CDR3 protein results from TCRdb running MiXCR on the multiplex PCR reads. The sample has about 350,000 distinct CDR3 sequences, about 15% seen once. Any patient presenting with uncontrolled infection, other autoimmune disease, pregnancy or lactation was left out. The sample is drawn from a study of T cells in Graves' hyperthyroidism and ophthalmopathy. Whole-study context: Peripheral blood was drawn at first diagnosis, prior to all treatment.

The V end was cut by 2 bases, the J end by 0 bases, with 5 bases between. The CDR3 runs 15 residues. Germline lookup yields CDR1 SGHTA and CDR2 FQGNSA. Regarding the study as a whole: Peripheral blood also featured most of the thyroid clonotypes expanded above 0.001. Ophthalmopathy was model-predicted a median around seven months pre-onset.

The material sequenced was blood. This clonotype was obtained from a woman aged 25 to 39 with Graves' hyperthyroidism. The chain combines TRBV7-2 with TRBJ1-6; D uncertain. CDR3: CASSLSSSYNSPLHF. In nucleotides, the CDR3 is TGTGCCAGCAGCTTAAGTAGCTCCTATAATTCACCCCTCCACTTT.